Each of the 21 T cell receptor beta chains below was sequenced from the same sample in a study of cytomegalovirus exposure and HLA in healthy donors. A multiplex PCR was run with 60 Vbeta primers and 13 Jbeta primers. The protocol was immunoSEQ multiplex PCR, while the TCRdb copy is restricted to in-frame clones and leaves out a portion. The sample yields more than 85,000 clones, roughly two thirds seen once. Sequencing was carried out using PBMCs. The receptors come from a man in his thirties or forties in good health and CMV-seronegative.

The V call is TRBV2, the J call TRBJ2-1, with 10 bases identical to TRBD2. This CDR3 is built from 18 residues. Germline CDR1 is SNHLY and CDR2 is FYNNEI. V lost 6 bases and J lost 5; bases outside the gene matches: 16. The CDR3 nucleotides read TGTGCCAGCAGGCGAGGAAGCGGGAGGGTCACTACCCACAATGAGCAGTTCTTC. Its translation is CASRRGSGRVTTHNEQFF.

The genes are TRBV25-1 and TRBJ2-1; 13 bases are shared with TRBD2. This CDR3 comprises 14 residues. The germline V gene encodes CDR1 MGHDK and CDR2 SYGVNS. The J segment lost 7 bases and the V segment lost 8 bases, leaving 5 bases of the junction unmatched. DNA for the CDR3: TGTGCCAGCCGGACTAGCGGGAGAGGAAATGAGCAGTTCTTC. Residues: CASRTSGRGNEQFF.

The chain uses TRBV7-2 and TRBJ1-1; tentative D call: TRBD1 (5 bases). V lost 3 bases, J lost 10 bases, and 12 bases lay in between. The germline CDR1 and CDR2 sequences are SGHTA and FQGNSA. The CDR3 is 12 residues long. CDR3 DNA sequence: TGTGCCAGCAGCTTTTGGGGCGGAGTAGCTTTCTTT. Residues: CASSFWGGVAFF.

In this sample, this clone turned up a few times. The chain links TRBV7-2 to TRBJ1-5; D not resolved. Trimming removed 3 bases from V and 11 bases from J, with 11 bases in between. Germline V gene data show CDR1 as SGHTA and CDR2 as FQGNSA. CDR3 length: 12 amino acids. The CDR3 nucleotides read TGTGCCAGCAGCTTCGATCCCGGGGCCCAGCATTTT. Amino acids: CASSFDPGAQHF.

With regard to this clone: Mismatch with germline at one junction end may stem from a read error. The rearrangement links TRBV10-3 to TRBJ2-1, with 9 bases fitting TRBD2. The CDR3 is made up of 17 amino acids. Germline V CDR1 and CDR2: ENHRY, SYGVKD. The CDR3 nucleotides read TGTGCCGTCAGTGAGTCTTTGGCTAGCGGGGACCACAATGAGCAGTTCTTC. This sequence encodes CAVSESLASGDHNEQFF.

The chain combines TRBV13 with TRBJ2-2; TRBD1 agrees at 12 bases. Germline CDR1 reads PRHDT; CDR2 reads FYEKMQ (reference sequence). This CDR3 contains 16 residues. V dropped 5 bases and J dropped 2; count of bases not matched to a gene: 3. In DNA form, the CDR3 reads TGTGCCAGCAGCCGGGACAGGGGGCCCAACACCGGGGAGCTGTTTTTT. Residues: CASSRDRGPNTGELFF. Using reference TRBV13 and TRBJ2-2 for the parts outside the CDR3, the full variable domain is AAGVIQSPRHLIKEKRETATLKCYPIPRHDTVYWYQQGPGQDPQFLISFYEKMQSDKGSIPDRFSAQQFSDYHSELNMSSLELGDSALYFCASSRDRGPNTGELFFGEGSRLTVL.

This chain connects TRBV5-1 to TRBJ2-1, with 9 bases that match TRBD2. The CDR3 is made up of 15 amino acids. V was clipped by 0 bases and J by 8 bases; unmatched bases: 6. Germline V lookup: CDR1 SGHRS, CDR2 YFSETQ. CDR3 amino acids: CASSLDSGSRDEQFF. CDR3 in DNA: TGCGCCAGCAGCTTGGATAGCGGGAGTAGGGATGAGCAGTTCTTC. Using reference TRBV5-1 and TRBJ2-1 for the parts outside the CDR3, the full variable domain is KAGVTQTPRYLIKTRGQQVTLSCSPISGHRSVSWYQQTPGQGLQFLFEYFSETQRNKGNFPGRFSGRQFSNSRSEMNVSTLELGDSALYLCASSLDSGSRDEQFFGPGTRLTVL.

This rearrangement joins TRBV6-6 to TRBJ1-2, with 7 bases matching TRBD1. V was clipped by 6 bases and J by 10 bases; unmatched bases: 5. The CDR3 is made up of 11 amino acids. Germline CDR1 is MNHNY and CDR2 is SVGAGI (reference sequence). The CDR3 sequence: CASRSGQAYTF. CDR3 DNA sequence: TGTGCCAGCAGGAGCGGACAGGCCTACACCTTC.

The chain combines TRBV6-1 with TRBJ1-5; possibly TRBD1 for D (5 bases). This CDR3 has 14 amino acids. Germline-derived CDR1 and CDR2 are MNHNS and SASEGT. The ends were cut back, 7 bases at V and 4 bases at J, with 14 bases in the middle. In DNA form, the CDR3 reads TGTGCCAGCACCCAGGGAGGGATTAATCAGCCCCAGCATTTT. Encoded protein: CASTQGGINQPQHF.

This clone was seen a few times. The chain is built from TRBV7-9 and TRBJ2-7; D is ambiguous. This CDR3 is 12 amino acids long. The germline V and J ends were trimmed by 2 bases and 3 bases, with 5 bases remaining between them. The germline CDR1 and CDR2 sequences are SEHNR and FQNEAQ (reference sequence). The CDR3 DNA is TGTGCCAGCAGCTTAAACAACTACGAGCAGTACTTC. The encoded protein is CASSLNNYEQYF.

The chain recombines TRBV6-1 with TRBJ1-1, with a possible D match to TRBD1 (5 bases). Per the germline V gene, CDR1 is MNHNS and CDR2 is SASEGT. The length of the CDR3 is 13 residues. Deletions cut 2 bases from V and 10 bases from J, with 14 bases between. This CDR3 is CASSEIARGGAFF. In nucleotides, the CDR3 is TGTGCCAGCAGTGAAATCGCGAGGGGAGGAGCTTTCTTT.

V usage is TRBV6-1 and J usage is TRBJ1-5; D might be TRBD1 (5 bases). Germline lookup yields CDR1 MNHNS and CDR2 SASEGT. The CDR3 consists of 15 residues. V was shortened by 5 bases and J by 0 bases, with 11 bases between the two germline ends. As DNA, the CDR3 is TGTGCCAGCAGTCCCGGGGACTATAGCAATCAGCCCCAGCATTTT. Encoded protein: CASSPGDYSNQPQHF.

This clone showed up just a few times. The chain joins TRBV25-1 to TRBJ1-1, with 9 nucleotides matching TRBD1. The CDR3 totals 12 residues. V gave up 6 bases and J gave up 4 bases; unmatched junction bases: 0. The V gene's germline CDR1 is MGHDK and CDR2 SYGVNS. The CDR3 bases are TGTGCCAGCAGGGGACAGGGCACTGAAGCTTTCTTT. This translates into CASRGQGTEAFF.

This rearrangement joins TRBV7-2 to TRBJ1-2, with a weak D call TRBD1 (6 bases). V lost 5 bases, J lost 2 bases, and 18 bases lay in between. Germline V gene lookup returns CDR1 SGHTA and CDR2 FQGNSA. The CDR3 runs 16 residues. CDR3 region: CASSPRGGGMNYGYTF. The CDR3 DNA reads TGTGCCAGCAGCCCCCGCGGGGGGGGCATGAACTATGGCTACACCTTC.

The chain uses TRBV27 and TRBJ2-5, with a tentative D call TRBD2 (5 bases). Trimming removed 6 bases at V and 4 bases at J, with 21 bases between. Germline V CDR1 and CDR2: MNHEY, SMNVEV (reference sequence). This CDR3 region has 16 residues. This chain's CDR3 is CASSPPHLAHRETQYF. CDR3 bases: TGTGCCAGCAGCCCTCCTCATCTAGCTCATAGAGAGACCCAGTACTTC.

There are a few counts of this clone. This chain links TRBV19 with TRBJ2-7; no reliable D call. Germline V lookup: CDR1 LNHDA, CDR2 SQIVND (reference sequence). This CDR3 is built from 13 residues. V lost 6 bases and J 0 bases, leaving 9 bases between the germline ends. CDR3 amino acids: CASSFDFSYEQYF. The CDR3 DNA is TGTGCCAGTAGCTTCGACTTCTCCTACGAGCAGTACTTC.

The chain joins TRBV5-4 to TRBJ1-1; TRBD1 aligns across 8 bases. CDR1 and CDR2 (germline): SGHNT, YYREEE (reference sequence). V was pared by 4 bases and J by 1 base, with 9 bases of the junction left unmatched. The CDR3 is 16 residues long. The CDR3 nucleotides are TGTGCCAGCAGCCTCGGACAGGGTCGAGGGAACACTGAAGCTTTCTTT. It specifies CASSLGQGRGNTEAFF.

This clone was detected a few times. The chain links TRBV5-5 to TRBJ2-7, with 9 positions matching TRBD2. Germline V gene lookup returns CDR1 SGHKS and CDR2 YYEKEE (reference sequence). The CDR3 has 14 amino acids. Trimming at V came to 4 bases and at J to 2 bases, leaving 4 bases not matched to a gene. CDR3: CASSRLAETYEQYF. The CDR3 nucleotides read TGTGCCAGCAGCCGACTAGCGGAGACCTACGAGCAGTACTTC.

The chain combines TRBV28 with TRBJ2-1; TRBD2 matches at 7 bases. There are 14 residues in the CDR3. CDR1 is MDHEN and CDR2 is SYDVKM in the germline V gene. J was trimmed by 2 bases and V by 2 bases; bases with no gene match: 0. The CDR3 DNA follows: TGTGCCAGCAGTTTAGCGGGGGCCTACAATGAGCAGTTCTTC. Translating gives CASSLAGAYNEQFF. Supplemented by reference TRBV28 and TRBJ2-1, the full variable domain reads DVKVTQSSRYLVKRTGEKVFLECVQDMDHENMFWYRQDPGLGLRLIYFSYDVKMKEKGDIPEGYSVSREKKERFSLILESASTNQTSMYLCASSLAGAYNEQFFGPGTRLTVL.

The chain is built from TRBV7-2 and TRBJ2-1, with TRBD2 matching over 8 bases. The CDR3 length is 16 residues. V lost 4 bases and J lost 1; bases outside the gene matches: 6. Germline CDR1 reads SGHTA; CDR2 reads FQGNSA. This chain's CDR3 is CASSSQAGVSYNEQFF. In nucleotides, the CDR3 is TGTGCCAGCAGCTCTCAAGCGGGAGTTTCCTACAATGAGCAGTTCTTC.

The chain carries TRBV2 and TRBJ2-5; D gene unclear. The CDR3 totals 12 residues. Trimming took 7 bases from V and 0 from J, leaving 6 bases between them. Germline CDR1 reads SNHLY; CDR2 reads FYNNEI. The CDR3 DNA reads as TGTGCCAGCAAAACAGACCAAGAGACCCAGTACTTC. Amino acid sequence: CASKTDQETQYF.